The 9 T cell receptor beta chains reported below all come from one sample, sequenced in a study of cytomegalovirus exposure and HLA in healthy donors. It was with 60 Vbeta and 13 Jbeta primers that the PCR ran. Data came from immunoSEQ multiplex PCR; TCRdb stores just in-frame clones and leaves some out. There are about 110,000 clones in the sample; 80% occur only once, and under 0.3% lies in the top ten. Sequencing used PBMCs. These receptors originate from a man over 45 in good health and CMV-seronegative.

V usage is TRBV5-1 and J usage is TRBJ2-1; the D is unclear. V lost 0 bases and J 7 bases, leaving 8 bases between the germline ends. The CDR3 contains 13 residues. The germline V gene has CDR1 SGHRS and CDR2 YFSETQ. CDR3 sequence: CASSLAGSNEQFF. The CDR3 bases are TGCGCCAGCAGCTTGGCCGGTTCGAATGAGCAGTTCTTC.

This chain connects TRBV9 to TRBJ1-2, with D uncertain. CDR3 length: 16 residues. Germline V gives CDR1 SGDLS, CDR2 YYNGEE. V was clipped by 4 bases and J by 6 bases, with 22 bases between them. The CDR3 nucleotides read TGTGCCAGCAGCTCTAGTGAGAGGGTAGGGCGCAATGGCTACACCTTC. Translating gives CASSSSERVGRNGYTF.

The chain couples TRBV5-1 to TRBJ2-7; D is ambiguous. CDR1 is SGHRS, CDR2 YFSETQ, per germline. The V end was cut by 0 bases, the J end by 0 bases, with 10 bases between. The CDR3 has 15 residues. As DNA, the CDR3 is TGCGCCAGCAGCTTGGGTCTAGGCAGCTCCTACGAGCAGTACTTC. It specifies CASSLGLGSSYEQYF. Based on the CDR3 plus reference TRBV5-1 and TRBJ2-7, the full variable domain is KAGVTQTPRYLIKTRGQQVTLSCSPISGHRSVSWYQQTPGQGLQFLFEYFSETQRNKGNFPGRFSGRQFSNSRSEMNVSTLELGDSALYLCASSLGLGSSYEQYFGPGTRLTVT.

The V gene is TRBV6-1, the J gene TRBJ1-2, with TRBD1 matching over 7 bases. The trim removed 8 bases at V and 7 bases at J, leaving 10 bases unmatched. CDR3 size: 13 residues. CDR1 and CDR2 (germline): MNHNS, SASEGT. The CDR3 reads CASAAGGGVGYTF. The CDR3 DNA follows: TGTGCCAGCGCTGCCGGAGGGGGCGTTGGCTACACCTTC.

This chain uses TRBV27 with TRBJ1-5; TRBD1 is a possible D gene (6 bases). The CDR3 totals 15 residues. The ends were cut back, 5 bases at V and 5 bases at J, with 16 bases in the middle. Per the germline V gene, CDR1 is MNHEY and CDR2 is SMNVEV (reference sequence). The CDR3 nucleotides are TGTGCCAGCAGTCCCGGGACACCCAGGGATCAGCCCCAGCATTTT. Amino acids: CASSPGTPRDQPQHF.

This chain connects TRBV4-2 to TRBJ1-1, with 8 bases matching TRBD1. Germline assignment: CDR1 LGHNA and CDR2 YNFKEQ. V shed 5 bases, J shed 2 bases, and the junction held 10 bases outside the gene matches. The CDR3 extends over 16 amino acids. The DNA of the CDR3 is TGTGCCAGCAGCTCAAGGAGAGACAGGGGTAACACTGAAGCTTTCTTT. Protein: CASSSRRDRGNTEAFF.

This chain uses TRBV5-5 with TRBJ2-7; D may be TRBD2 (6 bases). Germline values: CDR1 SGHKS, CDR2 YYEKEE (reference sequence). The CDR3 covers 14 residues. V lost 2 bases to trimming and J lost 7 bases, with 16 bases between them. The chain's CDR3 is CASSFSPGTREQYF. The CDR3 nucleotides are TGTGCCAGCAGCTTTTCCCCCGGGACTCGGGAGCAGTACTTC. Drawing the rest from reference TRBV5-5 and TRBJ2-7, the complete variable domain is DAGVTQSPTHLIKTRGQQVTLRCSPISGHKSVSWYQQVLGQGPQFIFQYYEKEERGRGNFPDRFSARQFPNYSSELNVNALLLGDSALYLCASSFSPGTREQYFGPGTRLTVT.

The count of this clone is one. The genes are TRBV9 and TRBJ2-2; D ambiguous. The ends were cut back, 3 bases at V and 8 bases at J, with 8 bases in the middle. This CDR3 contains 12 residues. Germline V CDR1 and CDR2: SGDLS, YYNGEE. CDR3 protein: CASSALEGELFF. The CDR3 bases are TGTGCCAGCAGCGCGTTAGAAGGGGAGCTGTTTTTT.

The chain uses TRBV29-1 and TRBJ2-3, with 12 bases aligning to TRBD2. This CDR3 contains 15 residues. In germline, CDR1 is SQVTM, CDR2 ANQGSEA. The J segment lost 11 bases and the V segment lost 2 bases, leaving 11 bases of the junction unmatched. This chain's CDR3 is CSVELKGLAGGGQYF. In nucleotides, the CDR3 is TGCAGCGTTGAATTGAAAGGCCTAGCGGGAGGGGGGCAGTATTTT.